This T cell receptor (beta chain) derives from a study of blood T cell repertoires in COVID-19. Clones were read by immunoSEQ multiplex PCR, and TCRdb kept only the in-frame ones, dropping some. Of a few hundred thousand clones listed, 86% are singletons. Sequencing used peripheral blood. This receptor was taken from a woman in her 30s with active or convalescent COVID-19.

The CDR3: CASSQDQGRINSPLHF. The CDR3 DNA follows: TGCGCCAGCAGCCAAGATCAGGGCAGGATTAATTCACCCCTCCACTTT. The chain employs TRBV4-3 and TRBJ1-6; tentatively, D is TRBD1 (5 bases). The length of the CDR3 is 16 residues. Trimming took off 0 bases at V and 6 bases at J, with 12 bases between the two ends. Germline CDR1 and CDR2: LGHNA and YSLEER.